Detailed here is one T cell receptor (beta chain). Its antigen is unidentified. The germline CDR1 and CDR2 sequences are LGHNA and YSLEER. The CDR3 totals 15 residues. UMIs bearing a 6-nucleotide sample barcode were added through template switching. TCRdb re-called the 5' RACE reads, yielding one record per CDR3 amino acid sequence without DNA. This sample lists approximately 400,000 distinct CDR3 sequences; its ten largest clones have 2% to 3%. This entry belongs to a study of monozygotic twins with inflammatory bowel disease. Study results and limitations: Among patients, repertoires may have gained variability from differing immunosuppressive treatments. Versus healthy twins, IBD patients showed fewer clonotypes shared with others, especially with disease activity.

V usage is TRBV4-3 and J usage is TRBJ1-1; TCRdb returns TRBD1, unconfirmable since there is no DNA. Sequenced material: blood. This sequence was found in a human donor with ulcerative colitis or Crohn's disease, or a healthy co-twin of an affected twin (not recorded which). CDR3 residues: CASSQEPGWNTEAFF.